This T cell receptor (beta chain) was found in a study of blood T cell repertoires in COVID-19 (TCRdb year 2020). A note on the overall study: Samples covering the acute and convalescent phases of COVID-19 were provided by collaborators in the United States, Italy and Spain. The dataset comprised deeply sampled blood TCRbeta repertoires from subjects exposed to, actively infected with, or recovered from COVID-19. Where available, HLA class I and class II types were obtained from metadata supplied by the sample provider rather than from assay-based typing. Samples came from the ongoing ImmuneRACE study (first 160 participants) plus 1,254 subjects from 6 global collaborators. Sample metadata almost always included a de-identified subject ID, COVID-19 status, age in years and sex. The repertoires were made available in a free public database intended to serve as a resource for research on the immune response to SARS-CoV-2. The material from the prospective study consisted of cDNA or gDNA derived from T cells, B-cell-depleted T cells, or PBMCs. Paper-wide results and their limitations: Clinical and demographic metadata were provided uncurated, with the amount varying by source and participant.

Counted from cysteine to phenylalanine, this CDR3 has 13 amino acids. Just CDR3 DNA is preserved here, 39 bases in frame from base 1. In the germline V gene, CDR1 corresponds to SGHRS and CDR2 to YFSETQ. V sheds 4 bases and J sheds 5 bases, leaving 10 bases between their ends. TCRbeta CDR3 regions were amplified from genomic DNA by means of the immunoSEQ Assay, a bias-controlled multiplex PCR. Regarding the original processing steps: The number of nucleated cells in each sample was estimated from the amplification of reference gene primers within the assay. To quantify the absolute abundance of each unique TCRbeta CDR3 rearrangement, sequence reads were collapsed and filtered. For each sample, productive Simpson clonality was calculated as the square root of Simpson's diversity index across productive rearrangements. The clones in this table, taken by TCRdb from immuneACCESS, are in-frame only. Not every clone is retained; where verified, under half of the shortfall comes from an unresolved V gene, and the cause of the rest is unknown. For V, J and clone size, that table is used; D and trimming come from the DNA. The sample data list 300,000 or so clones, and 85% to 90% of these were observed just once. The top ten hold roughly a tenth of the sample.

Participants in the prospective study were aged 18 to 89 years, lived in more than 20 United States geographic areas, and enrolled through a virtual design. In the prospective study, cohorts were assigned on the basis of participant-reported clinical history obtained from a screening survey and a study questionnaire. ImmuneRACE Cohort 3 recovered participants were defined by two consecutive negative NP/OP PCR tests, healthcare professional clearance, or symptom resolution. Each participant in the prospective study had whole blood, serum and a nasopharyngeal or oropharyngeal swab collected by mobile phlebotomists. Additional blood draws and questionnaires over an approximately 2-month period could optionally be provided by prospective study participants. Blood samples from the prospective study were shipped frozen or at room temperature prior to DNA extraction. As to this clone: What antigen it recognizes has not been identified. Qualities for individual bases were not recorded, and no much larger clone is one base off.

The chain is encoded by TRBV5-1 joined to TRBJ1-5; perhaps TRBD1 is the D gene, with 5 bases matching. Sequenced: PBMCs or T cells enriched from blood (not recorded which). This receptor was taken from a woman aged 18 to 35 who had recovered from COVID-19. The CDR3 is CASSRGVDQPQHF. The DNA sequence is TGCGCCAGCAGCCGGGGGGTGGATCAGCCCCAGCATTTT. Beyond the CDR3, the reference TRBV5-1 and TRBJ1-5 genes provide the residues; the full variable domain reads: KAGVTQTPRYLIKTRGQQVTLSCSPISGHRSVSWYQQTPGQGLQFLFEYFSETQRNKGNFPGRFSGRQFSNSRSEMNVSTLELGDSALYLCASSRGVDQPQHFGDGTRLSIL.